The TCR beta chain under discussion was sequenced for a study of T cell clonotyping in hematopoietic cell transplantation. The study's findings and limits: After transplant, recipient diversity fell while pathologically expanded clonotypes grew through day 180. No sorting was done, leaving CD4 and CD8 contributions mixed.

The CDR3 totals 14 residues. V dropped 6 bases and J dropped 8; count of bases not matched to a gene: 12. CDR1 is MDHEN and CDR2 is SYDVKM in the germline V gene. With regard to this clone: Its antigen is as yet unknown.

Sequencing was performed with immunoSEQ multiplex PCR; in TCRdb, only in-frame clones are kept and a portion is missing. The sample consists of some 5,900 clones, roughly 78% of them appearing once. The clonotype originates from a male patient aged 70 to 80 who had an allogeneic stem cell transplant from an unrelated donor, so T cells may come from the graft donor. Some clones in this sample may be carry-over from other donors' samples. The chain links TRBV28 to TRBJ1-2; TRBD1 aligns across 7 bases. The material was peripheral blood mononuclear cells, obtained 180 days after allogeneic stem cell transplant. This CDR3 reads CASSTSTGDWGYTF. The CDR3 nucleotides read TGTGCCAGCAGCACCTCTACAGGGGATTGGGGCTACACCTTC.